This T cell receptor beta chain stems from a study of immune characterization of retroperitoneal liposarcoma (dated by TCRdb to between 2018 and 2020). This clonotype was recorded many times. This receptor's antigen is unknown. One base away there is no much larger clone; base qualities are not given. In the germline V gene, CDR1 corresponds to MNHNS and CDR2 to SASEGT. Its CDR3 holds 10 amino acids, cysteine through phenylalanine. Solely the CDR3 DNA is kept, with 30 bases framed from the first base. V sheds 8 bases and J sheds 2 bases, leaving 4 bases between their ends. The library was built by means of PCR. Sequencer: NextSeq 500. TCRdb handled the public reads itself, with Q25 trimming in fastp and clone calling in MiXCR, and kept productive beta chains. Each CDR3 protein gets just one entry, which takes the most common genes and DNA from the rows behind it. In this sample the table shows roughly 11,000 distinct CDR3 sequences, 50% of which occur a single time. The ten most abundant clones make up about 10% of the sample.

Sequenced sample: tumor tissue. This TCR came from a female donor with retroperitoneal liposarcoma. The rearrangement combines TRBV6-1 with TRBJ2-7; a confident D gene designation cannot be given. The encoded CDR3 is CASGAYEQYF. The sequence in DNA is TGTGCCAGCGGAGCCTACGAGCAGTACTTC.